These 5 T cell receptor beta chains were sequenced from one sample in a study of cytomegalovirus exposure and HLA in healthy donors. The PCR was carried out with 60 Vbeta primers and 13 Jbeta primers. The assay was immunoSEQ multiplex PCR, and TCRdb's table has in-frame clones only and misses some. The sample holds 190,000 or so clones, approximately 83% seen once. Specimen: PBMCs. These receptors were obtained from a boy aged 2-9 years in good health and CMV-seronegative.

This clone has just one count. This chain connects TRBV11-1 to TRBJ2-1, with TRBD2 identical over 14 bases. V shed 5 bases and J 10 bases; nucleotides not matched to a gene: 7. This CDR3 is 15 amino acids long. Germline values: CDR1 SGHAT, CDR2 FQDESV (reference sequence). As DNA, the CDR3 is TGTGCCAGCAGCCGAGGACTAGCGGGGGGCTGGGAGCAGTTCTTC. Encoded protein: CASSRGLAGGWEQFF.

The chain joins TRBV7-6 to TRBJ2-1; 14 bases match TRBD2. V was clipped by 4 bases and J by 1 base; unmatched bases: 6. The CDR3 contains 18 residues. Per the germline V gene, CDR1 is SGHVS and CDR2 is FNYEAQ. The CDR3 region is CASSSGLAGGFSYNEQFF. The CDR3 DNA reads TGTGCCAGCAGCTCAGGACTAGCGGGGGGATTTTCCTACAATGAGCAGTTCTTC.

In its sample, this clone was seen a few times. One junction end disagrees with the germline gene, perhaps due to a read error. The chain is built from TRBV7-9 and TRBJ2-2, with TRBD1 identical over 8 bases. The CDR3 runs to 14 residues. Per germline, CDR1 SEHNR and CDR2 FQNEAQ (reference sequence). CDR3 loop: CACRTGPNTGELFF. Here the CDR3 DNA reads TGTGCCTGCAGGACAGGGCCCAACACCGGGGAGCTGTTTTTT.

The chain recombines TRBV6-5 with TRBJ2-5, with 9 bases lining up with TRBD1. The CDR3 is made up of 16 amino acids. The germline V gene has CDR1 MNHEY and CDR2 SVGAGI. V gave up 0 bases and J gave up 4 bases; unmatched junction bases: 6. In nucleotides, the CDR3 is TGTGCCAGCAGTTACTCGAGGGGACAGGGAGGAGAGACCCAGTACTTC. Translated, it gives CASSYSRGQGGETQYF.

A word on this clone: Its ends do not fully match the called genes, so a read error is possible. The chain employs TRBV5-1 and TRBJ2-3; D remains unclear. This CDR3 has 13 residues. CDR1 is SGHRS and CDR2 is YFSETQ in the germline V gene. The CDR3 here is CASSLDGTNTQYF. CDR3 in DNA: TGCGCCAGCAGCTTGGATGGCACAAATACGCAGTATTTT.